The rows below give T cell receptor beta chains drawn from one sample of a study of cytomegalovirus exposure and HLA in healthy donors. Some clones are missing from TCRdb's copy, which holds only in-frame ones; the method was immunoSEQ multiplex PCR. Found here are about 120,000 clones, 77% of them singletons; the top ten hold approximately 10%. Sequences were obtained from PBMCs. These TCRs come from a middle-aged man in good health and CMV-seropositive. Both conserved end residues are part of each CDR3. A D gene is named only where the DNA matches it firmly. Some rows mark clone size as missing; the rest say once, few, many or name a class of expanded clone.

V: TRBV27; J: TRBJ2-7; size: -; D: -; DNA: TGTGCCAGCAGCCTTGCCCGGCGGGGCGAGCAGTACTTC; CDR3: CASSLARRGEQYF
V: TRBV5-1; J: TRBJ1-2; size: -; D: TRBD1; DNA: TGCGCCAGCAGCATCCACTTAGGACAGGGGCACTATGGCTACACCTTC; CDR3: CASSIHLGQGHYGYTF
V: TRBV9; J: TRBJ2-1; size: -; D: TRBD2; DNA: TGTGCCAGCAGCTATTCAGCGGGGGATGAGCAGTTCTTC; CDR3: CASSYSAGDEQFF
V: TRBV11-2; J: TRBJ2-5; size: -; D: TRBD2; DNA: TGTGCCAGCAGCTTTACTAGCGGGGGGTCTCCGGGGACCCAGTACTTC; CDR3: CASSFTSGGSPGTQYF
V: TRBV18; J: TRBJ1-6; size: few; D: TRBD1; DNA: TGTGCCAGCTCAGGGACAGGGGGTTCACCCCTCCACTTT; CDR3: CASSGTGGSPLHF
V: TRBV2; J: TRBJ1-1; size: -; D: -; DNA: TGTGCCAGCAGTGTTTCGGGAAAGAACACTGAAGCTTTCTTT; CDR3: CASSVSGKNTEAFF
V: TRBV2; J: TRBJ2-1; size: -; D: -; DNA: TGTGCCAGCACCCCGGGGAGGGGGGGCCTAATCAGCTCCTACAATGAGCAGTTCTTC; CDR3: CASTPGRGGLISSYNEQFF
V: TRBV6-5; J: TRBJ2-1; size: -; D: -; DNA: TGTGCCAGCAGTTACGAGGCATCCCGATACAATGAGCAGTTCTTC; CDR3: CASSYEASRYNEQFF
V: TRBV11-2; J: TRBJ1-1; size: -; D: -; DNA: TGTGCCAGCAGCTTATTAGGTTCAGGGCTCACTGAAGCTTTCTTT; CDR3: CASSLLGSGLTEAFF
V: TRBV7-9; J: TRBJ1-2; size: -; D: -; DNA: TGTGCCAGCAGCTCGGGGGGGGCGGTTGGCTACACCTTC; CDR3: CASSSGGAVGYTF
V: TRBV7-3; J: TRBJ2-2; size: -; D: -; DNA: TGTGCCAGCAGCTTAATAGGCGGTCGGTTTTACACCGGGGAGCTGTTTTTT; CDR3: CASSLIGGRFYTGELFF
V: TRBV5-1; J: TRBJ2-4; size: few; D: TRBD1; DNA: TGCGCCAGCAGCTCCGACAGGGATCTAGCCAAAAACAGTCAGTACTTC; CDR3: CASSSDRDLAKNSQYF
V: TRBV9; J: TRBJ2-1; size: -; D: -; DNA: TGTGCCAGCAGCGTAGACCCCGGGAGCTCCTACAATGAGCAGTTCTTC; CDR3: CASSVDPGSSYNEQFF
V: TRBV29-1; J: TRBJ1-3; size: -; D: TRBD1; DNA: TGCAGCGTCGGGGACAGGGCCTTCTCTGGAAACACCATATATTTT; CDR3: CSVGDRAFSGNTIYF
V: TRBV13; J: TRBJ1-4; size: -; D: -; DNA: TGTGCCACCGAACGGCGGGGAACTAATGAAAAACTGTTTTTT; CDR3: CATERRGTNEKLFF
V: TRBV29-1; J: TRBJ2-1; size: -; D: TRBD2; DNA: TGCAGCGTTGGATGGCGGGGGGCGCTTCAGCAGTTCTTC; CDR3: CSVGWRGALQQFF
V: TRBV5-1; J: TRBJ1-5; size: -; D: -; DNA: TGCGCCACCCAGGACAGCTATAGCAATCAGCCCCAGCATTTT; CDR3: CATQDSYSNQPQHF
V: TRBV6-6; J: TRBJ2-7; size: many; D: -; DNA: TGTGCCAGCAGTCCAGGACAGAACTACGAGCAGTACTTC; CDR3: CASSPGQNYEQYF
V: TRBV4-1; J: TRBJ1-6; size: -; D: -; DNA: TGCGCCAGCAGCCGGGTAAAATCGACAGGCCCATATAATTCACCCCTCCACTTT; CDR3: CASSRVKSTGPYNSPLHF
V: TRBV7-2; J: TRBJ2-5; size: -; D: -; DNA: TGTGCCAGCAGCCCTAGTTTCGAGACCCAGTACTTC; CDR3: CASSPSFETQYF
V: TRBV4-1; J: TRBJ2-5; size: -; D: -; DNA: TGCGCCAGCAGCCAAGGGGGGGAGGTTGGGGAGACCCAGTACTTC; CDR3: CASSQGGEVGETQYF
V: TRBV5-1; J: TRBJ2-2; size: -; D: -; DNA: TGCGCCAGCAGCTCCTGGACAGCGAACACCGGGGAGCTGTTTTTT; CDR3: CASSSWTANTGELFF
V: TRBV11-1; J: TRBJ2-7; size: -; D: TRBD2; DNA: TGTGCCAGCATTTCGGGACTAAACTACGAGCAGTACTTC; CDR3: CASISGLNYEQYF
V: TRBV6-5; J: TRBJ2-7; size: few; D: -; DNA: TGTGCCAGCAGCTCCGACAGGACCTACGAGCAGTACTTC; CDR3: CASSSDRTYEQYF
V: TRBV27; J: TRBJ2-7; size: -; D: -; DNA: TGTGCCAGCAGAATCCGGGGTCGCGAGCAGTACTTC; CDR3: CASRIRGREQYF
V: TRBV15; J: TRBJ2-7; size: -; D: -; DNA: TGTGCCACCAGCAGAGATCCCCAGGGCACCTATAACGAGCAGTACTTC; CDR3: CATSRDPQGTYNEQYF
V: TRBV5-6; J: TRBJ1-4; size: many; D: -; DNA: TGTGCCAGCAGCACGGACTTGAATGAAAAACTGTTTTTT; CDR3: CASSTDLNEKLFF